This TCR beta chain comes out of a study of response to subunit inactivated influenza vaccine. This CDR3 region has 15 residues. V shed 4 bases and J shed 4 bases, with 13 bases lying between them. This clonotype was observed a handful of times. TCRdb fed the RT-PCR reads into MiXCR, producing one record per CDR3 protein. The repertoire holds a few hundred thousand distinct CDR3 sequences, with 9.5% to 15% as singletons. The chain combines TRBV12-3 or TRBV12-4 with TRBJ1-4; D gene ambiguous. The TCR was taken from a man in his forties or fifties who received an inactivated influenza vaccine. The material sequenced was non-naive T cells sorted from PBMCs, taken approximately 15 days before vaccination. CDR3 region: CASSSSRVYNEKLFF. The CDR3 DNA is TGTGCCAGCAGTTCTTCCAGAGTCTATAATGAAAAACTGTTTTTT.